The 32 T cell receptor beta chains listed next were all sequenced from one sample in a study of blood T cell repertoires in COVID-19. Sequencing was performed with immunoSEQ multiplex PCR; in TCRdb, only in-frame clones are kept and a portion is missing. The sample holds roughly 200,000 clones, 85% seen once. Sequenced: peripheral blood. The receptor set was obtained from an older person with COVID-19, enrolled during active disease.

The chain joins TRBV5-4 to TRBJ2-3; D may be TRBD2 (6 bases). The CDR3 covers 15 residues. Germline-derived CDR1 and CDR2 are SGHNT and YYREEE (reference sequence). Trimming stripped 0 bases from V and 4 bases from J, with 12 bases between. CDR3 region: CASSLAGAGSDTQYF. In DNA form, the CDR3 reads TGTGCCAGCAGCTTGGCCGGAGCGGGCTCAGATACGCAGTATTTT.

The V gene is TRBV15, the J gene TRBJ1-5; D remains ambiguous. V lost 4 bases, J lost 2 bases, and 15 bases lay in between. The V gene's germline CDR1 is LNHNV and CDR2 YYDKDF (reference sequence). This CDR3 contains 16 residues. DNA for the CDR3: TGTGCCACCAGCACGGATCCGGGAGGAGGCAATCAGCCCCAGCATTTT. Its protein is CATSTDPGGGNQPQHF.

In nucleotides, the CDR3 is TGCGCCAGCAGGGATAATACTTTTGAGGGAAACACTGAAGCTTTCTTT. Its translation: CASRDNTFEGNTEAFF. This chain joins TRBV10-2 and TRBJ1-1, with D hard to call. V lost 6 bases to trimming and J lost 2 bases, with 19 bases between them. Germline CDR1 is WSHSY and CDR2 is SAAADI. CDR3 length: 16 amino acids.

The chain has TRBV28 and TRBJ1-1; D may be TRBD1 (6 bases). Germline CDR1 reads MDHEN; CDR2 reads SYDVKM. The CDR3 is 15 residues long. The V end lost 7 bases, the J end lost 2 bases, and 17 bases lay between the germline ends. The CDR3 DNA reads as TGTGCCAGCACAAAACCCAGGGGCCCCAACACTGAAGCTTTCTTT. The encoded protein is CASTKPRGPNTEAFF. The variable domain in full, with the rest retrieved from reference TRBV28 and TRBJ1-1, is DVKVTQSSRYLVKRTGEKVFLECVQDMDHENMFWYRQDPGLGLRLIYFSYDVKMKEKGDIPEGYSVSREKKERFSLILESASTNQTSMYLCASTKPRGPNTEAFFGQGTRLTVV.

This chain connects TRBV9 to TRBJ2-3, with unresolved D. V gave up 5 bases and J gave up 1 base, with 11 bases separating them. This CDR3 spans 14 amino acids. Germline assignment: CDR1 SGDLS and CDR2 YYNGEE. Here the CDR3 DNA reads TGTGCCAGCAGTGATCAGGTTGGCACAGATACGCAGTATTTT. Protein: CASSDQVGTDTQYF.

The rearrangement links TRBV28 to TRBJ2-6; 9 bases agree with TRBD1. The CDR3 consists of 16 residues. V dropped 5 bases and J dropped 7; count of bases not matched to a gene: 9. Germline V lookup: CDR1 MDHEN, CDR2 SYDVKM. The CDR3, as DNA: TGTGCCAGCAGTCCGTCAGGGACAGGGAGAGCCAACGTCCTGACTTTC. Translation gives CASSPSGTGRANVLTF.

This clone has just one count. This rearrangement joins TRBV7-8 to TRBJ1-2; 7 bases fit TRBD1. The CDR3 sequence is 14 residues long. Trimming removed 1 base from V and 8 bases from J; junction bases left unmatched: 7. CDR1 and CDR2 from the germline V gene are SGHVS and FQNEAQ. Here the CDR3 reads CASSLGQGVGGYTF. The CDR3 nucleotides read TGTGCCAGCAGCTTAGGACAGGGAGTAGGAGGCTACACCTTC.

The CDR3 protein is CASSVGGDSSPLHF. In DNA form, the CDR3 reads TGTGCCAGCAGCGTAGGGGGGGATTCGTCACCCCTCCACTTT. The genes are TRBV9 and TRBJ1-6, with D possibly matching TRBD1 (5 bases). This CDR3 comprises 14 residues. V was trimmed by 0 bases and J by 10 bases, leaving 11 bases between them. Germline V CDR1 and CDR2: SGDLS, YYNGEE.

J is TRBJ1-6 and V is TRBV5-4; weak D call: TRBD1 (5 bases). The V end was cut by 7 bases, the J end by 2 bases, with 10 bases between. The CDR3 spans 14 residues. The germline V gene encodes CDR1 SGHNT and CDR2 YYREEE (reference sequence). The CDR3 coding sequence is TGTGCCAGCGGGGGGGGAACCTATAATTCACCCCTCCACTTT. It specifies CASGGGTYNSPLHF.

This clone turned up a few times. DNA of the CDR3: TGTGCCAGCAGCTTGCCGACAGGGGATAGGAATCAGCCCCAGCATTTT. This gives the protein CASSLPTGDRNQPQHF. This chain joins TRBV5-5 and TRBJ1-5; 8 bases are shared with TRBD1. J gave up 4 bases and V 1 base, and 7 bases lay outside the gene matches. The CDR3 is made up of 16 amino acids. CDR1 and CDR2 (germline): SGHKS, YYEKEE (reference sequence).

CDR3 DNA sequence: TGTGCCAGCAGATTAGAGATCTTGAACACTGAAGCTTTCTTT. Its protein product is CASRLEILNTEAFF. The chain links TRBV6-5 to TRBJ1-1; D is uncertain. Per germline, CDR1 MNHEY and CDR2 SVGAGI. The length of the CDR3 is 14 residues. V was pared by 6 bases and J by 0 bases, with 11 bases between.

This rearrangement joins TRBV11-2 to TRBJ1-6, with D tentatively TRBD1 (5 bases). The CDR3 consists of 15 residues. With 7 bases removed from V and 2 bases from J, the gap between germline ends came to 12 bases. In germline, CDR1 is SGHAT, CDR2 FQNNGV. The CDR3 nucleotides are TGTGCCAGCAAATCCGAACAGGCCTATAATTCACCCCTCCACTTT. It translates to CASKSEQAYNSPLHF.

This clone was found a few times. The V and J genes are TRBV19 and TRBJ2-7; the D is unclear. V was clipped by 3 bases and J by 1 base, with 7 bases between them. Germline V gives CDR1 LNHDA, CDR2 SQIVND (reference sequence). CDR3 length: 13 residues. The CDR3 region is CASSMRISYEQYF. The DNA of the CDR3 is TGTGCCAGTAGTATGAGGATTTCCTACGAGCAGTACTTC.

This clone came up once. V and J are TRBV28 and TRBJ1-4; D remains ambiguous. CDR1 and CDR2 from the germline V gene are MDHEN and SYDVKM. The V and J ends lost 2 bases and 3 bases respectively, with 7 bases between them. The CDR3 loop spans 14 amino acids. CDR3 coding DNA: TGTGCCAGCAGTTTAGGCACAGCTAATGAAAAACTGTTTTTT. Residues: CASSLGTANEKLFF. The whole variable domain, filled in from reference TRBV28 and TRBJ1-4, reads DVKVTQSSRYLVKRTGEKVFLECVQDMDHENMFWYRQDPGLGLRLIYFSYDVKMKEKGDIPEGYSVSREKKERFSLILESASTNQTSMYLCASSLGTANEKLFFGSGTQLSVL.

This clone showed up just a few times. The chain uses TRBV6-2 or TRBV6-3 and TRBJ1-4; 7 bases fit TRBD1. Trimming took 4 bases from V and 7 from J; bases not matched to a gene: 15. The CDR3 is 17 amino acids. Germline loops: CDR1 MNHEY, CDR2 SVGEGT. CDR3 DNA: TGTGCCAGCAGTTTTTCTAGACAGGGAAGCGGCGGTGAAAAACTGTTTTTT. Translating gives CASSFSRQGSGGEKLFF.

The chain carries TRBV27 and TRBJ1-6; TRBD1 matches at 7 bases. J was trimmed by 7 bases and V by 2 bases; bases with no gene match: 5. CDR1 and CDR2 (germline): MNHEY, SMNVEV (reference sequence). The length of the CDR3 is 15 residues. CDR3 protein: CASSLTGESNSPLHF. The CDR3 DNA reads as TGTGCCAGCAGTTTAACAGGGGAAAGCAATTCACCCCTCCACTTT.

V and J are TRBV27 and TRBJ2-4, with TRBD1 matching over 8 bases. The V segment lost 3 bases and the J segment 7 bases; nucleotides outside the gene matches: 2. The length of the CDR3 is 13 residues. Germline lookup yields CDR1 MNHEY and CDR2 SMNVEV (reference sequence). The CDR3 DNA sequence: TGTGCCAGCAGTTTTACAGGGGGTAACATTCAGTACTTC. Translated, it gives CASSFTGGNIQYF.

J is TRBJ2-5 and V is TRBV7-9, with 7 bases lining up with TRBD1. This CDR3 is 15 amino acids long. V gave up 5 bases and J gave up 5 bases; unmatched junction bases: 11. Looked up from germline, CDR1 is SEHNR and CDR2 is FQNEAQ (reference sequence). The CDR3 spells CASSIKTGLNETQYF. CDR3 DNA sequence: TGTGCCAGCAGCATAAAGACAGGGCTCAATGAGACCCAGTACTTC.

V is TRBV5-3 and J is TRBJ1-6; D gene uncertain. TRBV5-3 has ORF status, its function being uncertain. This CDR3 region has 23 residues. V was shortened by 1 base and J by 0 bases, with 29 bases between the two germline ends. CDR3 protein: CARSLSGVRLVRIESSYNSPLHF. DNA for the CDR3: TGTGCCAGAAGCTTGTCCGGGGTCCGCCTCGTCCGGATTGAGAGCTCCTATAATTCACCCCTCCACTTT.

This clone occurred once. V gene TRBV16 combines with J gene TRBJ1-1; 7 nucleotides match TRBD1. Looked up from germline, CDR1 is KGHSY and CDR2 is FQNENV. The junction had 2 bases not matched to a gene; V was cut back by 2 bases and J by 2 bases. The CDR3 is made up of 14 amino acids. CDR3 nucleotide sequence: TGTGCCAGCAGCCAACGGACAGGAAACACTGAAGCTTTCTTT. This gives the protein CASSQRTGNTEAFF.

The chain uses TRBV28 and TRBJ1-4, with 9 bases lining up with TRBD1. The CDR3 runs to 14 residues. Losses at the gene ends were 6 bases for V and 8 bases for J; bases not matched to a gene: 7. The germline V gene has CDR1 MDHEN and CDR2 SYDVKM. For the CDR3, the DNA is TGTGCCAGCAGCCCGGGACAGGGAGGAGAAAAACTGTTTTTT. This translates into CASSPGQGGEKLFF.

Here the CDR3 reads CASSLSGTSGVYNEQFF. The CDR3 bases are TGTGCCAGCAGCCTCTCTGGGACTAGCGGAGTTTACAATGAGCAGTTCTTC. The chain has TRBV7-9 and TRBJ2-1, with TRBD2 matching 11 bases. Germline assignment: CDR1 SEHNR and CDR2 FQNEAQ (reference sequence). The CDR3 sequence is 17 residues long. V lost 5 bases and J lost 4; bases outside the gene matches: 10.

The CDR3 DNA reads TGTGCCAGCAGCCCGCAACCGGGACGGGGGAAACTGGGGACCCAGTACTTC. As protein: CASSPQPGRGKLGTQYF. This chain links TRBV28 with TRBJ2-5; D is possibly TRBD2 (6 bases). Germline V gives CDR1 MDHEN, CDR2 SYDVKM. CDR3 length equals 17 residues. The germline V and J ends were trimmed by 6 bases and 7 bases, with 27 bases remaining between them.

The chain combines TRBV18 with TRBJ1-3; no clear D. This CDR3 region has 13 residues. V lost 6 bases, J lost 4 bases, and 10 bases lay in between. Germline CDR1 KGHSH, CDR2 LQKENI. CDR3 coding DNA: TGTGCCAGCTCTCCAGCTCTAGGAAACACCATATATTTT. Amino acids: CASSPALGNTIYF.

The chain uses TRBV18 and TRBJ1-1, with TRBD1 matching 7 bases. Germline CDR1 is KGHSH and CDR2 is LQKENI. V lost 0 bases and J lost 0; bases outside the gene matches: 1. The CDR3 covers 15 residues. The CDR3 coding sequence is TGTGCCAGCTCACCACCGGACAGGATGAACACTGAAGCTTTCTTT. Protein: CASSPPDRMNTEAFF.

The table lists this clone with a count of one. CDR3 nucleotide sequence: TGTGCCAGTAGTAAGGGGCAGAGCTCCTACAATGAGCAGTTCTTC. It yields the protein CASSKGQSSYNEQFF. The chain recombines TRBV19 with TRBJ2-1; the D gene is possibly TRBD1 (5 bases). Germline V gives CDR1 LNHDA, CDR2 SQIVND (reference sequence). This CDR3 contains 15 residues. Trimming removed 4 bases from V and 0 bases from J, with 10 bases in between.

The gene calls are TRBV6-5 and TRBJ1-1, with a weak D call TRBD1 (5 bases). The CDR3 contains 14 residues. The germline gives CDR1 MNHEY, CDR2 SVGAGI. Deletions cut 2 bases from V and 5 bases from J, with 12 bases between. This chain's CDR3 is CASSYRGQGTEAFF. The DNA for the CDR3 is TGTGCCAGCAGTTACCGTGGTCAGGGTACTGAAGCTTTCTTT.

This chain connects TRBV3-1 (or the pseudogene TRBV3-2) to TRBJ2-5; weak D call: TRBD1 (6 bases). CDR3 length: 13 amino acids. Germline CDR1 reads LGHDT; CDR2 reads YNNKEL (reference sequence). The V gene lost 3 bases and the J gene lost 5 bases, with 10 bases spanning the gap. CDR3 DNA sequence: TGTGCCAGCAGCCACGGACAGAGGGAGACCCAGTACTTC. This translates into CASSHGQRETQYF.

This chain joins TRBV14 and TRBJ2-3; perhaps TRBD2 as D (5 bases). CDR1 is SGHDN and CDR2 is FVKESK in the germline V gene. There are 16 residues in the CDR3. Trimming took off 0 bases at V and 2 bases at J, with 12 bases between the two ends. CDR3: CASSQDFASSTDTQYF. The CDR3 coding sequence is TGTGCCAGCAGCCAAGATTTTGCTAGCTCCACAGATACGCAGTATTTT.

The chain links TRBV7-2 to TRBJ2-3; maybe TRBD1 (5 bases). There are 15 residues in the CDR3. Germline V lookup: CDR1 SGHTA, CDR2 FQGNSA. Trimming took 5 bases from V and 6 from J, leaving 18 bases between them. This CDR3 is CASSPRAGRRDTQYF. DNA for the CDR3: TGTGCCAGCAGCCCGCGTGCAGGGCGTCGTGATACGCAGTATTTT. The full variable domain, rest sourced from reference TRBV7-2 and TRBJ2-3, is GAGVSQSPSNKVTEKGKDVELRCDPISGHTALYWYRQSLGQGLEFLIYFQGNSAPDKSGLPSDRFSAERTGGSVSTLTIQRTQQEDSAVYLCASSPRAGRRDTQYFGPGTRLTVL.

This clone was counted between two and nine times. The rearrangement uses TRBV28 and TRBJ1-2; 7 bases agree with TRBD1. V was pared by 5 bases and J by 1 base, with 10 bases of the junction left unmatched. Looked up from germline, CDR1 is MDHEN and CDR2 is SYDVKM. This CDR3 has 16 residues. CDR3: CASSPAYRGHNYGYTF. The CDR3 nucleotides read TGTGCCAGCAGTCCAGCCTACAGGGGTCATAACTATGGCTACACCTTC.

This clone was seen just once. The chain combines TRBV24-1 with TRBJ2-2, with D possibly TRBD1 on 8 matching bases. This CDR3 contains 17 residues. The germline V gene has CDR1 KGHDR and CDR2 SFDVKD. Trimming took off 3 bases at V and 4 bases at J, with 17 bases between the two ends. The CDR3 spells CATSDVTGEGGTGELFF. For the CDR3, the DNA is TGTGCCACCAGTGATGTGACAGGGGAGGGTGGCACCGGGGAGCTGTTTTTT.